This section outlines one T cell receptor beta chain sequence together with its context. Its antigen is unidentified. This entry is derived from a study of blood T cells in healthy people across ages. Broader study findings: TCR beta diversity tracked closely with naive T cell percentage.

Every sample yielded at least 6 million isolated PBMCs. Germline V gene data show CDR1 as DFQATT and CDR2 as SNEGSKA (reference sequence). The junction had 14 bases not matched to a gene; V was cut back by 5 bases and J by 6 bases. The CDR3 runs to 15 residues. Sample-barcoded 5' priming and a J-beta primer mix drove a second PCR of roughly 7 to 11 cycles. There were at least 2.5 million CDR3-containing paired-end reads obtained from each sample. TCRdb re-called the 5' RACE reads with MiXCR, one entry per CDR3 protein. The sample yields hundreds of thousands of distinct CDR3 sequences, around 21% seen once.

Sequencing was carried out using blood. The sequence was collected from a man between 65 and 79 years old in good health. The chain is built from TRBV20-1 and TRBJ2-3, with TRBD2 matching 7 bases. The CDR3 spells CSAPLESGKLDTQYF. The DNA of the CDR3 is TGCAGTGCTCCCCTGGAGAGCGGGAAATTGGATACGCAGTATTTT.